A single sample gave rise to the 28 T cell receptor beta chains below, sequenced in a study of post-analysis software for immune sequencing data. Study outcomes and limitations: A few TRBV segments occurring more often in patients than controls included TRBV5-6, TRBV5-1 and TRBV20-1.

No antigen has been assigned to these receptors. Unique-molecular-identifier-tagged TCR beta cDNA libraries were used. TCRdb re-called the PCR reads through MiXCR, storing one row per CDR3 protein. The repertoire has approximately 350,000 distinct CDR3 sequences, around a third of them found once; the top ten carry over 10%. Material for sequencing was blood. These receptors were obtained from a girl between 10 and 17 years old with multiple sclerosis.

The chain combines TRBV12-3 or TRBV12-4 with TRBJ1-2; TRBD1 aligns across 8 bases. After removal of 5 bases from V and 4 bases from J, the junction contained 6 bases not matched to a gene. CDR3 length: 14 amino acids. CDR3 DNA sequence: TGTGCCAGCAGTCAGGGGACAGGCCTCTATGGCTACACCTTC. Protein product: CASSQGTGLYGYTF.

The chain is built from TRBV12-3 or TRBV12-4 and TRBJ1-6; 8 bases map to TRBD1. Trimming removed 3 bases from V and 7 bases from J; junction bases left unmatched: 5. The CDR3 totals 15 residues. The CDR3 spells CASSLAGGENSPLHF. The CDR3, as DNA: TGTGCCAGCAGTTTGGCAGGGGGCGAAAATTCACCCCTCCACTTT.

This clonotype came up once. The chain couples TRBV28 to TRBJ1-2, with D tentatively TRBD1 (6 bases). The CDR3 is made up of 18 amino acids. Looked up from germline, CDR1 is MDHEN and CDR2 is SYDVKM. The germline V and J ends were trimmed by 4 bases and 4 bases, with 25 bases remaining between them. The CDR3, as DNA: TGTGCCAGCAGTTCACTAAACCGGCGAGGGGGAGGTGGCTATGGCTACACCTTC. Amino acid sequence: CASSSLNRRGGGGYGYTF.

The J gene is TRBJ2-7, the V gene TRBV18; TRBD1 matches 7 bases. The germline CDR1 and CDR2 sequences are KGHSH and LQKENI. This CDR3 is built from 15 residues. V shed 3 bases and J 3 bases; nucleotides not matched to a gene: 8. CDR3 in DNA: TGTGCCAGCTCACCTCCGGGACAGTCTTTCTACGAGCAGTACTTC. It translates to CASSPPGQSFYEQYF.

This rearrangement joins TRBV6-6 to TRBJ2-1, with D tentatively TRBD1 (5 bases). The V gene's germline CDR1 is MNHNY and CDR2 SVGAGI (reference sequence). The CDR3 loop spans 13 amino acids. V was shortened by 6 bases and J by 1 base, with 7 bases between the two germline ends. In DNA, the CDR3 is TGTGCCAGCAGAGGGGCGTCCTACAATGAGCAGTTCTTC. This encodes CASRGASYNEQFF.

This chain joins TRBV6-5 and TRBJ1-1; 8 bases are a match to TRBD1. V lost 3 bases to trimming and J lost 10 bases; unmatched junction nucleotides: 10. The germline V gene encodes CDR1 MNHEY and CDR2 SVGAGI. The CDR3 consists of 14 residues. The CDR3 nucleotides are TGTGCCAGCAGTTATACGACAGGGGAGTGGGGAGCTTTCTTT. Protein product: CASSYTTGEWGAFF.

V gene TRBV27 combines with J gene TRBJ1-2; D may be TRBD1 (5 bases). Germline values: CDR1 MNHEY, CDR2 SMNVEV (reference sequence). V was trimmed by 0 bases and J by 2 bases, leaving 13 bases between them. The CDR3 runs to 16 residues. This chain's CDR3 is CASSLSSGPVNYGYTF. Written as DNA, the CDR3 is TGTGCCAGCAGTTTATCTTCGGGGCCGGTCAACTATGGCTACACCTTC.

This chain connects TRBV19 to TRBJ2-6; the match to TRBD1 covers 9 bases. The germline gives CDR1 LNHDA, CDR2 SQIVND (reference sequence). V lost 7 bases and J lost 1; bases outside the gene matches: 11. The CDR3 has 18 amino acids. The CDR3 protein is CASTRAGTGRSGANVLTF. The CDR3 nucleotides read TGTGCCAGTACCAGGGCCGGGACAGGGAGATCTGGGGCCAACGTCCTGACTTTC.

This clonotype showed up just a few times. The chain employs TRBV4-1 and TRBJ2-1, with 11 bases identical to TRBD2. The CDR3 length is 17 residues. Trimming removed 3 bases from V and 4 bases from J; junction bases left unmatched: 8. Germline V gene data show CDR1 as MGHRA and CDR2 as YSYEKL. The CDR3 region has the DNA TGCGCCAGCAGCCAGGGGCTAGCGGGGGGTCGGTACAATGAGCAGTTCTTC. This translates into CASSQGLAGGRYNEQFF.

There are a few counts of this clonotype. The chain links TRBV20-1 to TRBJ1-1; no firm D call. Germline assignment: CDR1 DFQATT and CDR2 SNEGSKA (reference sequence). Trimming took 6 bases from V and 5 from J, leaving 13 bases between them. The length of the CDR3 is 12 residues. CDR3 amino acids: CSALEPGTEAFF. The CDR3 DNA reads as TGCAGTGCCCTGGAGCCTGGGACTGAAGCTTTCTTT.

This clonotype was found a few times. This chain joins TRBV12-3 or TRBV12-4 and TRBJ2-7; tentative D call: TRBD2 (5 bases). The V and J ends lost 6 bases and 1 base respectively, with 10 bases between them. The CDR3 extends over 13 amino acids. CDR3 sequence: CASRSGNSYEQYF. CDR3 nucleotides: TGTGCCAGCAGATCCGGGAATTCCTACGAGCAGTACTTC.

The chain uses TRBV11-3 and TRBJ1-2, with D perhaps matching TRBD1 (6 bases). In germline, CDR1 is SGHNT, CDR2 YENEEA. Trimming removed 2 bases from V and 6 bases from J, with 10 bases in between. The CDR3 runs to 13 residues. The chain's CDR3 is CASSLRPGDGYTF. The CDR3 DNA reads TGTGCCAGCAGCTTACGACCAGGGGATGGCTACACCTTC.

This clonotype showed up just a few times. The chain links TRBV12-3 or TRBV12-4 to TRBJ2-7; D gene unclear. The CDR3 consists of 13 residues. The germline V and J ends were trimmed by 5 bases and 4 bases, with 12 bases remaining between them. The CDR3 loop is CASSLMVRYEQYF. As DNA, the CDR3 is TGTGCCAGCAGTCTTATGGTTCGGTACGAGCAGTACTTC.

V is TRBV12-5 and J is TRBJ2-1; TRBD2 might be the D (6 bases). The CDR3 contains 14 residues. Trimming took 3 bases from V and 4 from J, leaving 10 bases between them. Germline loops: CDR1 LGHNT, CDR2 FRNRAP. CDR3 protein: CASGFGGTYNEQFF. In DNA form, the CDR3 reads TGTGCTAGTGGTTTCGGTGGGACTTACAATGAGCAGTTCTTC.

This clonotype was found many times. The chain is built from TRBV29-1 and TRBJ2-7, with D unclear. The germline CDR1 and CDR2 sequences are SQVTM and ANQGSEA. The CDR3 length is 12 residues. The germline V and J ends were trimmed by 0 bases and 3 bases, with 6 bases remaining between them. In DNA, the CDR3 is TGCAGCGTTGAAGATCCCCTCTACGAGCAGTACTTC. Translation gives CSVEDPLYEQYF.

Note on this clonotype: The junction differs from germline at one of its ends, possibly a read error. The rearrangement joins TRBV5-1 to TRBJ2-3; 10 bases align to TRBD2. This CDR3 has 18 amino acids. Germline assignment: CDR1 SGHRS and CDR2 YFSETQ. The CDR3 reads CASSLAASGGPRTDTRYF. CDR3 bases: TGCGCCAGCAGCTTGGCCGCTAGCGGGGGCCCCCGCACAGATACGCGGTATTTT.

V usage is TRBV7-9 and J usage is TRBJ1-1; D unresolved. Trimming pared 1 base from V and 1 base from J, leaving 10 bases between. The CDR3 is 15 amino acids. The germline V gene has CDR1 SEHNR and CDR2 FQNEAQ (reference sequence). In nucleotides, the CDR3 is TGTGCCAGCAGCTTAGAAGGTACTGCGAACACTGAAGCTTTCTTT. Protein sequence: CASSLEGTANTEAFF.

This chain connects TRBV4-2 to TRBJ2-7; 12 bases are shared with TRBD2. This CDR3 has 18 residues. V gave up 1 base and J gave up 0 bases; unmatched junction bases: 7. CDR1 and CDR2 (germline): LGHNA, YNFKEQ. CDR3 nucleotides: TGTGCCAGCAGCCAAGCCCTTAGGACTAGCGGGAACTCCTACGAGCAGTACTTC. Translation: CASSQALRTSGNSYEQYF.

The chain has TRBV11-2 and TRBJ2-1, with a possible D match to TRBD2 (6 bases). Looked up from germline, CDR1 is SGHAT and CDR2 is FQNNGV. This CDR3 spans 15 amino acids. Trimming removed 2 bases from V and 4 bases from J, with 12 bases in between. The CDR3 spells CASSLLGGRYNEQFF. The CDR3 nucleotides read TGTGCCAGCAGCTTACTGGGGGGTCGTTACAATGAGCAGTTCTTC.

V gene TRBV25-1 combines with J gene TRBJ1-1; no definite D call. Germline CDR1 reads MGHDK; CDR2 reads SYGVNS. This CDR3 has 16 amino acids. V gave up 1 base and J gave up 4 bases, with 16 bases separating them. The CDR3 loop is CASSELNPMGLTEAFF. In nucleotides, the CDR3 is TGTGCCAGCAGTGAATTGAACCCAATGGGTCTCACTGAAGCTTTCTTT.

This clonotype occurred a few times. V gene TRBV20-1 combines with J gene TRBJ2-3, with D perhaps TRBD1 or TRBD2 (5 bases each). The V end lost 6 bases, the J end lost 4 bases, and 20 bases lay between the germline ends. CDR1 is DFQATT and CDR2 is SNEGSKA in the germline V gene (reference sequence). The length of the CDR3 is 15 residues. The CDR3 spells CSAHLHGTLSDTQYF. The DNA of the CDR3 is TGCAGTGCCCACCTCCATGGGACGTTGTCAGATACGCAGTATTTT.

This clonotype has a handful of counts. The DNA of the CDR3 is TGTGCCAGCAGCCGAACGGTGACACTGAACACTGAAGCTTTCTTT. Translated: CASSRTVTLNTEAFF. The rearrangement uses TRBV7-9 and TRBJ1-1; D is uncertain. The CDR3 sequence is 15 residues long. Germline-derived CDR1 and CDR2 are SEHNR and FQNEAQ (reference sequence). V dropped 5 bases and J dropped 0 bases, with 13 bases sitting between them.

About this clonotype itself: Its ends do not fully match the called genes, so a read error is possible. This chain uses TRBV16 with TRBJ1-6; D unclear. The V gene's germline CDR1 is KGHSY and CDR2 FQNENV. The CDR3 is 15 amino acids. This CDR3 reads CASSHGQDPFSLLHF. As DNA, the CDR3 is TGTGCCAGCAGCCATGGGCAGGATCCATTTTCACTCCTCCACTTT.

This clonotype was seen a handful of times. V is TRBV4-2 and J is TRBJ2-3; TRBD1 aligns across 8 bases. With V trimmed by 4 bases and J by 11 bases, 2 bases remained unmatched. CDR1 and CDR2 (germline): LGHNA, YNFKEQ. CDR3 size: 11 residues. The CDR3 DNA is TGTGCCAGCAGCCGGACAGGGATGCAGTATTTT. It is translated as CASSRTGMQYF.

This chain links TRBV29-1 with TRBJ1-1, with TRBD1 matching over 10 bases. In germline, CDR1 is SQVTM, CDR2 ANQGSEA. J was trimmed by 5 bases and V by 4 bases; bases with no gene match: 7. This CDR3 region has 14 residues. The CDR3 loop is CSVGGTGAGTEAFF. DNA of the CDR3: TGCAGCGTTGGTGGGACAGGGGCGGGGACTGAAGCTTTCTTT.

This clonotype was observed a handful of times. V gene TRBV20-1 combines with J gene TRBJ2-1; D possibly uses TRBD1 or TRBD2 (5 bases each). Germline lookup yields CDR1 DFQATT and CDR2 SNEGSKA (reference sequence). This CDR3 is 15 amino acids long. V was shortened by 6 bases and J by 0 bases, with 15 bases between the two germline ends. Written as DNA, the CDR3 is TGCAGTGCCATCGGGGCGTCTAGCTCCTACAATGAGCAGTTCTTC. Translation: CSAIGASSSYNEQFF.

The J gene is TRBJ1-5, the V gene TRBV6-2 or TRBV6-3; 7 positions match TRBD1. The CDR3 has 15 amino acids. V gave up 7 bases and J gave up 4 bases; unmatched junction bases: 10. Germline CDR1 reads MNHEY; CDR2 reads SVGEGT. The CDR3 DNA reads TGTGCCAGCACCTCGGGACAGCAGCGGAATCAGCCCCAGCATTTT. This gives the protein CASTSGQQRNQPQHF.

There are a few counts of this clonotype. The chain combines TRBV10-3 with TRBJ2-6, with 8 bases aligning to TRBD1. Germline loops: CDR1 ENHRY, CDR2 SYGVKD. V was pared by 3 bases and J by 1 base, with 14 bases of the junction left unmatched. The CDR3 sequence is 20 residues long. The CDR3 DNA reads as TGTGCCATCAGTGACCCAAGTCCGGGACAGGCCCCGTCTGGGGCCAACGTCCTGACTTTC. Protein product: CAISDPSPGQAPSGANVLTF.